This T cell receptor (beta chain) was sequenced for a study of blood T cells in healthy people across ages. Together with a sample-barcoded 5' primer, a J-beta primer mix was included in a second PCR lasting about 6 to 11 cycles. All cDNA molecules were each tagged by a template-switch adaptor with 12 random nucleotides. The study obtained at least 2.5 million CDR3-containing paired-end reads from every sample. TCRdb reanalysed the 5' RACE reads using MiXCR and keeps one entry per CDR3 protein. Found here are about 620,000 distinct CDR3 sequences, around 52% of them singletons; the top ten hold about 13%. Looked up from germline, CDR1 is MDHEN and CDR2 is SYDVKM. This CDR3 comprises 15 residues. V lost 5 bases and J lost 6, with 17 bases in between. Extractions gave at least 5.5 micrograms of total RNA per sample. This clonotype has a single count. What it binds is not known. Overall study findings and caveats: Observed TCR beta diversity per million T cells went down as age went up. This fall followed a roughly linear course with age.

The receptor's source is a woman aged 80 or over in good health. Source material: blood. The chain uses TRBV28 and TRBJ1-5, with D maybe TRBD1 (6 bases). Written as DNA, the CDR3 is TGTGCCAGCAGTCCAAGACAGGAACTCGGTCAGCCCCAGCATTTT. Its protein product is CASSPRQELGQPQHF.